The subject of this entry is one T cell receptor beta chain. The data stem from a study of shared clonotypes between healthy human individuals. Generated by immunoSEQ multiplex PCR, the TCRdb table keeps only in-frame clones and is missing some. The data hold roughly 700,000 clones, with about 92% observed a single time. The TCR originated in a man aged 18-30 years in good health. Some clones in this sample may be carry-over from other donors' samples. Material: memory CD8+ T cells from PBMCs. Subset meaning: CD45RO+ cells pooled with CCR7-negative TemRA cells.

This CDR3 is CATSAGNTIYF. CDR3 DNA: TGTGCCACCAGCGCGGGAAACACCATATATTTT. The chain joins TRBV15 to TRBJ1-3, with no clear D. The CDR3 length is 11 residues. Trimming removed 5 bases from V and 4 bases from J, with 3 bases in between. The germline CDR1 and CDR2 sequences are LNHNV and YYDKDF (reference sequence).